This T cell receptor (beta chain) derives from a study of cytomegalovirus exposure and HLA in healthy donors. Germline-derived CDR1 and CDR2 are KGHSH and LQKENI. V shed 4 bases, J shed 2 bases, and the junction held 3 bases outside the gene matches. The CDR3 covers 14 residues. Details on this clone: Antigen: not known.

Use of 60 Vbeta and 13 Jbeta primers characterized the PCR. Generated by immunoSEQ multiplex PCR, the TCRdb table keeps only in-frame clones and is missing some. In the table there are under 250,000 clones, roughly 80% of which are singletons. Study-level findings and limits: It was confirmed in vitro that a few of the CMV-associated chains were specific for CMV antigens. An analysis that came later showed most CMV-associated TCR beta chains appearing HLA-restricted.

The chain joins TRBV18 to TRBJ1-1; 8 positions match TRBD1. The sample consisted of PBMCs. The source is a male donor in good health and CMV-seronegative. This chain's CDR3 is CASSRDRGNTEAFF. The CDR3 bases are TGTGCCAGCTCACGCGACAGGGGTAACACTGAAGCTTTCTTT. Full variable domain (rest looked up from reference TRBV18 and TRBJ1-1): NAGVMQNPRHLVRRRGQEARLRCSPMKGHSHVYWYRQLPEEGLKFMVYLQKENIIDESGMPKERFSAEFPKEGPSILRIQQVVRGDSAAYFCASSRDRGNTEAFFGQGTRLTVV.